This TCR beta chain was found in a study of cytomegalovirus exposure and HLA in healthy donors. Study details: As released early, the data held 65 million to 90 million unique TCRs from HLA-typed donors. Study-level results: When a later analysis was performed, an Asian-associated ancestry cluster reportedly had fewer N-insertions than the roughly 700-donor mean. Under in vitro conditions, three CMV-associated chains were confirmed as specific for CMV antigens. It was only CMV serostatus that was available as immune exposure information.

PCR used 60 Vbeta primers and 13 Jbeta primers. Repertoires were generated with immunoSEQ multiplex PCR, while TCRdb's copy carries only in-frame clones and drops some. The profile shows approximately 61,000 clones, around 75% of them singletons. CDR1 and CDR2 (germline): SEHNR, FQNEAQ (reference sequence). The CDR3 totals 16 residues. Concerning this clone itself: No antigen is known for it. A read error may produce the germline difference seen at one junction end.

The rearrangement links TRBV7-9 to TRBJ1-5, with 9 positions matching TRBD1. The receptor's source is a man aged 50-60 years in good health and CMV-seropositive. Sample: PBMCs. CDR3 protein: CSSSLGTGTGSRTQHF. CDR3 sequence (DNA): TGTTCCAGCAGCCTAGGAACCGGGACAGGGAGTAGGACCCAGCATTTT. Drawing the rest from reference TRBV7-9 and TRBJ1-5, the complete variable domain is DTGVSQNPRHKITKRGQNVTFRCDPISEHNRLYWYRQTLGQGPEFLTYFQNEAQLEKSRLLSDRFSAERPKGSFSTLEIQRTEQGDSAMYLCSSSLGTGTGSRTQHFGDGTRLSIL.